One sample yielded the 21 T cell receptor beta chains listed below, sequenced in a study of beta chain features in type 1 diabetes. Every isolated RNA sample was fully reverse transcribed, so sequencing captured expressed TCRB transcripts. TCRdb's table, derived via immunoSEQ multiplex PCR, lists solely in-frame clones and lacks some. The sample lists roughly 450,000 clones; around 13% were seen once. Sequencing input: naive CD4+ T cells from blood. These receptors came from a man between 25 and 39 years old in good health.

The genes are TRBV7-3 and TRBJ2-5; 8 bases are shared with TRBD2. The CDR3 loop spans 15 amino acids. CDR1 SGHTA and CDR2 FQGTGA come from the germline V gene. The ends lost 2 bases at V and 1 base at J; junction bases unmatched: 3. The CDR3 reads CASSLVAGTQETQYF. In DNA form, the CDR3 reads TGTGCCAGCAGCTTAGTAGCGGGAACCCAAGAGACCCAGTACTTC.

This clone turned up a few times. J is TRBJ2-6 and V is TRBV29-1; D remains ambiguous. This CDR3 is 13 amino acids long. The germline V gene has CDR1 SQVTM and CDR2 ANQGSEA. The V end was cut by 6 bases, the J end by 0 bases, with 6 bases between. The CDR3 region is CSVGCSGANVLTF. Written as DNA, the CDR3 is TGCAGCGTGGGATGCTCTGGGGCCAACGTCCTGACTTTC. Drawing the rest from reference TRBV29-1 and TRBJ2-6, the complete variable domain is SAVISQKPSRDICQRGTSLTIQCQVDSQVTMMFWYRQQPGQSLTLIATANQGSEATYESGFVIDKFPISRPNLTFSTLTVSNMSPEDSSIYLCSVGCSGANVLTFGAGSRLTVL.

At least ten counts were recorded for this clone. The gene calls are TRBV28 and TRBJ2-1, with TRBD1 as a possible D gene (7 bases). The CDR3 is 14 amino acids. CDR1 and CDR2 from the germline V gene are MDHEN and SYDVKM. Trimming left V 8 bases short and J 7 bases short, with 18 bases between. CDR3 amino acids: CASLGGSGQNEQFF. CDR3 nucleotides: TGTGCCAGCCTCGGAGGGTCGGGACAGAATGAGCAGTTCTTC. The full variable domain, with the rest looked up from reference TRBV28 and TRBJ2-1, is DVKVTQSSRYLVKRTGEKVFLECVQDMDHENMFWYRQDPGLGLRLIYFSYDVKMKEKGDIPEGYSVSREKKERFSLILESASTNQTSMYLCASLGGSGQNEQFFGPGTRLTVL.

Only a few counts were recorded for this clone. The V call is TRBV5-1, the J call TRBJ2-5; D may match TRBD1 or TRBD2 (5 bases each). The CDR3 sequence is 15 residues long. V lost 4 bases and J 0 bases, leaving 13 bases between the germline ends. From germline, CDR1 is SGHRS and CDR2 YFSETQ. The CDR3 nucleotides are TGCGCCAGCAGCCCCGTGGGGGTATACCAAGAGACCCAGTACTTC. Its translation is CASSPVGVYQETQYF. Combining the CDR3 with reference TRBV5-1 and TRBJ2-5 gives the whole variable domain KAGVTQTPRYLIKTRGQQVTLSCSPISGHRSVSWYQQTPGQGLQFLFEYFSETQRNKGNFPGRFSGRQFSNSRSEMNVSTLELGDSALYLCASSPVGVYQETQYFGPGTRLLVL.

DNA of the CDR3: TGTGCCAGCAGTCCCGGGAGCGGGCCCAAGCAGTACGTC. Translation gives CASSPGSGPKQYV. The rearrangement links TRBV28 to TRBJ2-7, with a weak D call TRBD2 (6 bases). Between the trimmed V and J ends, which lost 5 bases and 8 bases, there was a span of 16 bases. This CDR3 spans 13 amino acids. CDR1 is MDHEN, CDR2 SYDVKM, per germline.

This clone was observed a handful of times. V and J are TRBV11-2 and TRBJ2-1, with 10 bases matching TRBD2. CDR3 length equals 15 residues. The V and J ends lost 5 bases and 7 bases, in that order; junction bases with no gene match: 8. Per the germline V gene, CDR1 is SGHAT and CDR2 is FQNNGV. The CDR3 region has the DNA TGTGCCAGCAGCCGAGCGGGAGGGCCTGTTAATGAGCAGTTCTTC. Translated: CASSRAGGPVNEQFF. Full variable domain (outside the CDR3, taken from reference TRBV11-2 and TRBJ2-1): EAGVAQSPRYKIIEKRQSVAFWCNPISGHATLYWYQQILGQGPKLLIQFQNNGVVDDSQLPKDRFSAERLKGVDSTLKIQPAKLEDSAVYLCASSRAGGPVNEQFFGPGTRLTVL.

This rearrangement joins TRBV7-2 to TRBJ2-7, with no clear D. The germline gives CDR1 SGHTA, CDR2 FQGNSA. With 4 bases removed from V and 3 bases from J, the gap between germline ends came to 7 bases. CDR3 length: 12 amino acids. The CDR3 protein is CASSSAFYEQYF. The CDR3 DNA reads as TGTGCCAGCAGCTCGGCCTTCTACGAGCAGTACTTC.

A few counts support this clone. The chain couples TRBV7-2 to TRBJ1-6; D not certain. Trimming pared 4 bases from V and 9 bases from J, leaving 16 bases between. In germline, CDR1 is SGHTA, CDR2 FQGNSA. The CDR3 consists of 15 residues. CDR3 amino acids: CASSSKRGDGSPLHF. The CDR3, as DNA: TGTGCCAGCAGCTCGAAACGGGGAGATGGTTCACCCCTCCACTTT.

The gene calls are TRBV27 and TRBJ1-6; D not certain. Deletions cut 5 bases from V and 9 bases from J, with 17 bases between. The CDR3 loop spans 15 amino acids. Germline assignment: CDR1 MNHEY and CDR2 SMNVEV (reference sequence). CDR3 DNA: TGTGCCAGCAGTACCCTATCGTTATCAGTTTCACCCCTCCACTTT. Its translation: CASSTLSLSVSPLHF.

This chain joins TRBV16 and TRBJ2-2, with D possibly TRBD1 on 5 matching bases. V lost 7 bases to trimming and J lost 4 bases, with 10 bases between them. The CDR3 is made up of 13 amino acids. Germline CDR1 is KGHSY and CDR2 is FQNENV. CDR3 coding DNA: TGTGCCAGCACCGGAAGGGGCACCGGGGAGCTGTTTTTT. Translating gives CASTGRGTGELFF.

The chain has TRBV5-1 and TRBJ2-4; tentatively, D is TRBD1 (6 bases). CDR1 is SGHRS, CDR2 YFSETQ, per germline. Trimming removed 4 bases from V and 8 bases from J, with 16 bases in between. The CDR3 runs 14 residues. The DNA for the CDR3 is TGCGCCAGCAGCCGCGAGACAGGTGTCGACATTCAGTACTTC. It translates to CASSRETGVDIQYF.

A word on this clone: This specimen includes other DNA sequences encoding the same CDR3. This chain uses TRBV7-2 with TRBJ2-7; D possibly corresponds to TRBD1 (5 bases). CDR3 length: 12 residues. V lost 5 bases and J 3 bases, leaving 8 bases between the germline ends. The germline V gene encodes CDR1 SGHTA and CDR2 FQGNSA. For the CDR3, the DNA is TGTGCCAGCAGCCGGCAGGGCTACGAGCAGTACTTC. The encoded protein is CASSRQGYEQYF.

The rearrangement joins TRBV19 to TRBJ2-3; a weak D match, TRBD2 (6 bases). V shed 2 bases and J shed 2 bases, with 8 bases lying between them. Germline V CDR1 and CDR2: LNHDA, SQIVND (reference sequence). CDR3 length: 14 residues. Here the CDR3 reads CASSIRRATDTQYF. DNA for the CDR3: TGTGCCAGTAGTATAAGGAGGGCCACAGATACGCAGTATTTT.

The sample holds a few counts of this clone. The chain has TRBV4-3 and TRBJ2-3, with 7 bases lining up with TRBD2. The CDR3 totals 15 residues. V lost 4 bases and J lost 3; bases outside the gene matches: 7. Germline-derived CDR1 and CDR2 are LGHNA and YSLEER. CDR3 residues: CASSRRGGETDTQYF. The CDR3 nucleotides read TGCGCCAGCAGCCGGCGCGGGGGAGAGACAGATACGCAGTATTTT.

The chain employs TRBV5-6 and TRBJ2-1; 9 nucleotides agree with TRBD1. With V trimmed by 4 bases and J by 7 bases, 15 bases remained unmatched. The CDR3 loop spans 17 amino acids. Looked up from germline, CDR1 is SGHDT and CDR2 is YYEEEE. CDR3 DNA sequence: TGTGCCAGCAGCACACTGACAGGGGGGTTCGTAAGTAATGAGCAGTTCTTC. This translates into CASSTLTGGFVSNEQFF.

The rearrangement links TRBV4-1 to TRBJ2-5; D possibly uses TRBD1 or TRBD2 (5 bases each). Germline assignment: CDR1 MGHRA and CDR2 YSYEKL. There are 13 residues in the CDR3. Trimming took 2 bases from V and 8 from J, leaving 12 bases between them. In DNA form, the CDR3 reads TGCGCCAGCAGCCAAACGGAAGGGACCACCCAGTACTTC. Protein product: CASSQTEGTTQYF.

This chain joins TRBV4-2 and TRBJ2-3, with no clear D. CDR1 is LGHNA and CDR2 is YNFKEQ in the germline V gene. The CDR3 is made up of 15 amino acids. Deletions cut 0 bases from V and 8 bases from J, with 15 bases between. CDR3 sequence: CASSQEFNTRVTQYF. The CDR3 region has the DNA TGTGCCAGCAGCCAAGAATTTAACACCCGGGTTACGCAGTATTTT.

The chain is built from TRBV27 and TRBJ2-6; D is unclear. The ends were cut back, 3 bases at V and 0 bases at J, with 3 bases in the middle. CDR1 is MNHEY, CDR2 SMNVEV, per germline (reference sequence). The CDR3 spans 14 residues. DNA for the CDR3: TGTGCCAGCAGTTTTGACTCTGGGGCCAACGTCCTGACTTTC. Amino acids: CASSFDSGANVLTF.

This clone has a handful of counts. This chain uses TRBV11-2 with TRBJ2-5, with D unresolved. This CDR3 contains 14 residues. Trimming took off 5 bases at V and 4 bases at J, with 14 bases between the two ends. The V gene's germline CDR1 is SGHAT and CDR2 FQNNGV. The CDR3 sequence is CASSDMGRSETQYF. As DNA, the CDR3 is TGTGCCAGCAGCGACATGGGTCGATCAGAGACCCAGTACTTC.

The chain combines TRBV28 with TRBJ2-1, with 8 nucleotides matching TRBD1. Looked up from germline, CDR1 is MDHEN and CDR2 is SYDVKM. V dropped 5 bases and J dropped 4; count of bases not matched to a gene: 10. The CDR3 runs to 16 residues. CDR3 sequence: CASSPTNRGNYNEQFF. The CDR3 nucleotides read TGTGCCAGCAGTCCTACTAACAGGGGGAATTACAATGAGCAGTTCTTC.

The chain combines TRBV7-9 with TRBJ1-2; possibly TRBD1 for D (5 bases). There are 14 residues in the CDR3. Germline-derived CDR1 and CDR2 are SEHNR and FQNEAQ (reference sequence). V was trimmed by 5 bases and J by 3 bases, leaving 13 bases between them. The CDR3 sequence is CASSRPGADYGYTF. Here the CDR3 DNA reads TGTGCCAGCAGCCGCCCCGGGGCTGACTATGGCTACACCTTC.